This is a list of T cell receptor beta chains from one sample in a study of identical twins. One entry per CDR3 protein results from TCRdb running MiXCR on the 5' RACE reads. The sample yields 300,000 to 400,000 distinct CDR3 sequences, roughly an eighth seen once. This sample was shared with a second study, whose subject was yellow fever vaccine responses in identical twins.

Material for sequencing was CD8+ T cells sorted from blood. Receptors originate from a woman aged 18-29 years in good health. Both conserved end residues are part of each CDR3. Fields, in order: CDR3 length, D gene, V gene, clone size, J gene, CDR3 DNA, CDR3 protein. D genes are given only for firm matches. For some rows the clone size is stated as once, few or many, or as a class when expanded; others skip it.

17	TRBD2	TRBV12-3/TRBV12-4	few	TRBJ2-1	TGTGCCAGCAGCCTCGGACTAGCGCTGAGCTCCTACAATGAGCAGTTCTTC	CASSLGLALSSYNEQFF
14	TRBD1	TRBV29-1	-	TRBJ2-7	TGCAGCGTTGAAAGCGGGACAGGGACGAGAGAGCAGTACTTC	CSVESGTGTREQYF
18	-	TRBV9	-	TRBJ2-2	TGTGCCAGCAGCGTAGGGGCTTGGGGGCGTCCGAACACCGGGGAGCTGTTTTTT	CASSVGAWGRPNTGELFF
14	-	TRBV20-1	-	TRBJ2-7	TGCAGTGCTAGGAATCGGGACTTTATATACGAGCAGTACTTC	CSARNRDFIYEQYF
15	TRBD2	TRBV28	-	TRBJ2-5	TGTGCCAGCAGGCTACTAGCGGGAGATTTGGAGACCCAGTACTTC	CASRLLAGDLETQYF
17	TRBD2	TRBV20-1	few	TRBJ2-3	TGCAGTGCTAGAGATCCCGAGACTAGCGGGAGCACAGATACGCAGTATTTT	CSARDPETSGSTDTQYF
14	-	TRBV12-3/TRBV12-4	few	TRBJ1-1	TGTGCCAGCACCCACGGAGGGGCGGAAACTGAAGCTTTCTTT	CASTHGGAETEAFF
13	-	TRBV2	few	TRBJ2-7	TGTGCCAGCAGTGATCTGGGTACGGAAGAGCAGTACTTC	CASSDLGTEEQYF
13	-	TRBV5-1	many	TRBJ2-1	TGCGCCAGCAGCCCCCCAGCGAGTATTGAGCAGTTCTTC	CASSPPASIEQFF
15	-	TRBV12-3/TRBV12-4	few	TRBJ1-6	TGTGCCAGCAGCCCGAGTAGCTCCTATAATTCACCCCTCCACTTT	CASSPSSSYNSPLHF